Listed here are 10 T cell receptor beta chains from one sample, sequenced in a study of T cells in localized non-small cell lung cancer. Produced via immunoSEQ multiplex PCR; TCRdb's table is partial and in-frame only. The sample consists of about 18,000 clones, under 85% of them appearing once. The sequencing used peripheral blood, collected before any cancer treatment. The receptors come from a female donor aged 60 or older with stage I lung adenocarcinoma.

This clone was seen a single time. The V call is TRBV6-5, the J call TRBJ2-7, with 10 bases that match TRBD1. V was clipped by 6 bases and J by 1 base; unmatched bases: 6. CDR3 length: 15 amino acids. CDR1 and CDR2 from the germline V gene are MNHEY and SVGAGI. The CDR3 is CASSRQGARSYEQYF. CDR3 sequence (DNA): TGTGCCAGCAGCCGACAGGGGGCACGATCCTACGAGCAGTACTTC.

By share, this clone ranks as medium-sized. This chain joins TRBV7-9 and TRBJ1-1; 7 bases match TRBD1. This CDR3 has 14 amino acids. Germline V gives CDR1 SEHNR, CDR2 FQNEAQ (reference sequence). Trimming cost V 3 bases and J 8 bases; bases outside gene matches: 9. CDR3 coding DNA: TGTGCCAGCAGCTTTGAGGGGGCGCGGGGCGAAGCTTTCTTT. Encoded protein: CASSFEGARGEAFF.

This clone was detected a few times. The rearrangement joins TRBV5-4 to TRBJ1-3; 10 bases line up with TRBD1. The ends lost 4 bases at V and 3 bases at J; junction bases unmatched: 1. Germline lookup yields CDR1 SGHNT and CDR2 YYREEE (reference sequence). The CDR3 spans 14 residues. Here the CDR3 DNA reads TGTGCCAGCAGCCGGACAGGGGGTGGAAACACCATATATTTT. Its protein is CASSRTGGGNTIYF.

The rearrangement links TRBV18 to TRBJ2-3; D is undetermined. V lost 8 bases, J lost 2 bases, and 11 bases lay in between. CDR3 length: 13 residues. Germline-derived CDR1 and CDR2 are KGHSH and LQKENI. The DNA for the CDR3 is TGTGCCAGCCTAGATTGGGCCACAGATACGCAGTATTTT. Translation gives CASLDWATDTQYF.

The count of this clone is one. The CDR3 DNA is TGCAGCGTCTCGGGACTAGCGGAAGAGACCCAGTACTTC. Protein: CSVSGLAEETQYF. The gene calls are TRBV29-1 and TRBJ2-5, with 11 positions matching TRBD2. The junction had 3 bases not matched to a gene; V was cut back by 6 bases and J by 3 bases. Germline V lookup: CDR1 SQVTM, CDR2 ANQGSEA. The CDR3 runs 13 residues.

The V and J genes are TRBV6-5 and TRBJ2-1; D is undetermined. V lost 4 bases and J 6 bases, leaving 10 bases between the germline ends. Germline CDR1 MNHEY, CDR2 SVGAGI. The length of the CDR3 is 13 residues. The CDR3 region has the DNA TGTGCCAGCAGTTCCCACACGACCAATGAGCAGTTCTTC. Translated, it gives CASSSHTTNEQFF.

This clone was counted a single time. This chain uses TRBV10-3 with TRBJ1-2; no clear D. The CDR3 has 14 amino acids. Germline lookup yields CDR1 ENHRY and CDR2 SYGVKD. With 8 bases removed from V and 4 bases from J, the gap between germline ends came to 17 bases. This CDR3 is CAIRRGSDVYGYTF. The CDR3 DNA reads TGTGCCATCCGAAGAGGATCTGACGTCTATGGCTACACCTTC.

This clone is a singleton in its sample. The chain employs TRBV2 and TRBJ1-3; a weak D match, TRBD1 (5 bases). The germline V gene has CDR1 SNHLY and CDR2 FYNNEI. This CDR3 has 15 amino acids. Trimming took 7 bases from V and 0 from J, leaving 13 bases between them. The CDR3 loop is CASTPPGDSGNTIYF. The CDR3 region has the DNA TGTGCCAGCACCCCGCCGGGGGACTCTGGAAACACCATATATTTT. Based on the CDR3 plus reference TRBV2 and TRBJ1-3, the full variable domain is EPEVTQTPSHQVTQMGQEVILRCVPISNHLYFYWYRQILGQKVEFLVSFYNNEISEKSEIFDDQFSVERPDGSNFTLKIRSTKLEDSAMYFCASTPPGDSGNTIYFGEGSWLTVV.

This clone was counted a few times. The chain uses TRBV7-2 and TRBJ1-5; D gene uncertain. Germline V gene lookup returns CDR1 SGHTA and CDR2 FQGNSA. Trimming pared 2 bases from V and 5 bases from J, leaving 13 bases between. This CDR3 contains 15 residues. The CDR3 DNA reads TGTGCCAGCAGCTTATGGTCCTCTGTAGATCAGCCCCAGCATTTT. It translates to CASSLWSSVDQPQHF.

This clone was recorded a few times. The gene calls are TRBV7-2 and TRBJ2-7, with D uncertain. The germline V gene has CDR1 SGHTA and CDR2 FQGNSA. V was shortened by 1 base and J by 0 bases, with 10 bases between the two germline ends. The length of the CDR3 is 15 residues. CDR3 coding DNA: TGTGCCAGCAGCTTAGAAGGGTTCAGCTCCTACGAGCAGTACTTC. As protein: CASSLEGFSSYEQYF.